The 13 T cell receptor beta chains below come from one sample, sequenced in a study of T cells in Graves' hyperthyroidism and ophthalmopathy. It was RNA transcripts that yielded the amplified TCR beta CDR3 regions. A first-round RT-PCR of the TCR CDR3 used the HTBI primer set. From the multiplex PCR reads, TCRdb called clonotypes with MiXCR, one entry per CDR3 protein. The sample records a few hundred thousand distinct CDR3 sequences, under 60% being singletons. Sequences were obtained from peripheral blood or thyroid tissue (not recorded which). The receptors shown here come from a young woman with Graves' hyperthyroidism.

The rearrangement uses TRBV20-1 and TRBJ2-5; 8 nucleotides match TRBD2. The V segment lost 0 bases and the J segment 6 bases; nucleotides outside the gene matches: 6. CDR3 length: 14 amino acids. Germline CDR1 and CDR2: DFQATT and SNEGSKA (reference sequence). The CDR3 sequence: CSARDPTSVQTQYF. The CDR3, as DNA: TGCAGTGCTAGAGATCCGACTAGCGTACAGACCCAGTACTTC.

The CDR3 bases are TGTGCCAGCAGCTTTCGGGGACAGGGGGCGGTTGGTGGCTATGGCTACACCTTC. Translating it yields CASSFRGQGAVGGYGYTF. The J gene is TRBJ1-2, the V gene TRBV7-4; 12 bases map to TRBD1. The CDR3 loop spans 18 amino acids. Germline trimming cut 3 bases from V and 4 bases from J; bases unmatched to any gene: 12. In germline, CDR1 is SGHVT, CDR2 SQSDAQ.

The chain links TRBV24-1 to TRBJ1-1; 11 bases fit TRBD1. The CDR3 extends over 15 amino acids. From germline, CDR1 is KGHDR and CDR2 SFDVKD. V was pared by 3 bases and J by 6 bases, with 5 bases of the junction left unmatched. The CDR3 sequence is CATSDSGQGASEAFF. The DNA of the CDR3 is TGTGCCACCAGTGATAGCGGACAGGGGGCTTCTGAAGCTTTCTTT.

This clonotype was seen ten or more times. The chain employs TRBV29-1 and TRBJ1-1, with no clear D. V lost 1 base, J lost 0 bases, and 6 bases lay in between. Germline CDR1 and CDR2: SQVTM and ANQGSEA. The CDR3 extends over 13 amino acids. The CDR3 region has the DNA TGCAGCGTTGAAGTACACATGAACACTGAAGCTTTCTTT. Amino acids: CSVEVHMNTEAFF.

The J gene is TRBJ1-6, the V gene TRBV7-8, with D unclear. Germline CDR1 SGHVS, CDR2 FQNEAQ. This CDR3 spans 14 amino acids. The ends were cut back, 11 bases at V and 2 bases at J, with 13 bases in the middle. This CDR3 reads CASHRPPYNSPLHF. The DNA for the CDR3 is TGTGCCTCCCACCGACCTCCCTATAATTCACCCCTCCACTTT.

This clonotype was seen at least ten times. The rearrangement joins TRBV7-8 to TRBJ2-7; 10 bases map to TRBD2. This CDR3 comprises 14 residues. V shed 3 bases and J 7 bases; nucleotides not matched to a gene: 6. Germline CDR1 and CDR2: SGHVS and FQNEAQ. CDR3 in DNA: TGTGCCAGCAGCTTTAGCGGGAGGCTTGGAGAGCAGTACTTC. Protein: CASSFSGRLGEQYF.

V is TRBV30 and J is TRBJ2-7; D gene unclear. V lost 0 bases, J lost 4 bases, and 4 bases lay in between. This CDR3 contains 11 residues. Germline V gives CDR1 GTSNPN, CDR2 SVGIG (reference sequence). CDR3 in amino acids: CAWSVRYEQYF. CDR3 in DNA: TGTGCCTGGAGTGTTAGATACGAGCAGTACTTC.

The sample holds one count of this clonotype. CDR3 sequence reads: CASGLGYQPQHF. The CDR3 DNA follows: TGTGCTAGTGGTTTGGGGTATCAGCCCCAGCATTTT. The rearrangement links TRBV12-3 or TRBV12-4 to TRBJ1-5, with D unresolved. CDR3 size: 12 residues.

This rearrangement joins TRBV6-6 to TRBJ1-2, with TRBD1 identical over 10 bases. V lost 2 bases to trimming and J lost 4 bases; unmatched junction nucleotides: 7. Germline V CDR1 and CDR2: MNHNY, SVGAGI (reference sequence). This CDR3 has 16 residues. The CDR3 sequence: CASSYLGTGATYGYTF. CDR3 sequence (DNA): TGTGCCAGCAGTTACCTAGGGACAGGGGCGACCTATGGCTACACCTTC.

About this clonotype itself: Compared with germline, one end of the junction differs, possibly owing to a read error. The V call is TRBV7-2, the J call TRBJ1-4; TRBD1 matches 8 bases. The length of the CDR3 is 15 residues. From germline, CDR1 is SGHTA and CDR2 FQGNSA. The CDR3 bases are TGTGTCAGCAGCTTTGACGGACAGGGAGGTGAAAAACTGTTTTTT. It translates to CVSSFDGQGGEKLFF. Based on the CDR3 plus reference TRBV7-2 and TRBJ1-4, the full variable domain is GAGVSQSPSNKVTEKGKDVELRCDPISGHTALYWYRQSLGQGLEFLIYFQGNSAPDKSGLPSDRFSAERTGGSVSTLTIQRTQQEDSAVYLCVSSFDGQGGEKLFFGSGTQLSVL.

V is TRBV6-5 and J is TRBJ2-5, with D perhaps being TRBD1 or TRBD2 (5 bases each). The germline gives CDR1 MNHEY, CDR2 SVGAGI. The CDR3 consists of 17 residues. Trimming cost V 2 bases and J 5 bases, with 21 bases left between them. The CDR3 DNA sequence: TGTGCCAGCAGTTACGGGACCGGGGCGTACGGAGCGGAGACCCAGTACTTC. It translates to CASSYGTGAYGAETQYF.

This clonotype was observed many times. V and J are TRBV15 and TRBJ1-3; D possibly corresponds to TRBD1 (5 bases). The CDR3 runs to 15 residues. V gave up 6 bases and J gave up 0 bases, with 12 bases separating them. Germline lookup yields CDR1 LNHNV and CDR2 YYDKDF (reference sequence). As DNA, the CDR3 is TGTGCCACCAGGGTCGGGACCTCCTCTGGAAACACCATATATTTT. It yields the protein CATRVGTSSGNTIYF.

For this clonotype: Sequence at one end of the junction differs from germline and may be a read error. This chain links TRBV7-2 with TRBJ2-7, with D possibly matching TRBD2 (6 bases). The end of the DNA aligns better with TRBJ2-1, so the J call may be wrong. Germline CDR1 is SGHTA and CDR2 is FQGNSA. The CDR3 sequence is 13 residues long. Here the CDR3 reads CASSLGLRSEQFF. The CDR3 nucleotides are TGTGCCAGCAGTTTAGGACTACGCAGTGAGCAGTTCTTC.